Listed below are T cell receptor beta chains from one sample, sequenced in a study of blood T cell repertoires in COVID-19. Assay used: immunoSEQ multiplex PCR; TCRdb lists only in-frame clones, some missing. Of roughly 100,000 clones in the sample, approximately 86% were seen once. Sequenced sample: peripheral blood. The receptors derive from a woman aged 80 or over with acute or convalescent COVID-19. Both conserved end residues are part of each CDR3. The order of the fields is V gene, clone size, D gene, J gene, CDR3 DNA, CDR3 protein. The D gene is left open where the match is weak. Clone sizes are given selectively: once, few, many, or a class where the clone is expanded.

V gene: TRBV5-6
clone size: .
D gene: .
J gene: TRBJ1-4
CDR3 DNA: TGTGCCAGCAGCCGCATACAGGGAGTAGAGGAAAAACTGTTTTTT
CDR3 protein: CASSRIQGVEEKLFF

V gene: TRBV28
clone size: .
D gene: TRBD1
J gene: TRBJ1-4
CDR3 DNA: TGTGCCAGCAGTCAACAGGGGGCCTTTAATGAAAAACTGTTTTTT
CDR3 protein: CASSQQGAFNEKLFF

V gene: TRBV30
clone size: .
D gene: .
J gene: TRBJ1-4
CDR3 DNA: TGTGCCTGGAGTGTATCAACAGGGCGGGTTAGACTGTTTTTT
CDR3 protein: CAWSVSTGRVRLFF

V gene: TRBV10-3
clone size: .
D gene: .
J gene: TRBJ1-4
CDR3 DNA: TGTGCCATCAGTGCGGAGGATGAAAAACTGTTTTTT
CDR3 protein: CAISAEDEKLFF

V gene: TRBV5-6
clone size: .
D gene: .
J gene: TRBJ2-5
CDR3 DNA: TGTGCCAGCAGCTTTACGACATACCAAGAGACCCAGTACTTC
CDR3 protein: CASSFTTYQETQYF

V gene: TRBV5-1
clone size: .
D gene: .
J gene: TRBJ1-2
CDR3 DNA: TGCGCCAGCAGCTTGGACACCACACGAGGCTATGGCTACACCTTC
CDR3 protein: CASSLDTTRGYGYTF

V gene: TRBV7-2
clone size: .
D gene: .
J gene: TRBJ2-1
CDR3 DNA: TGTGCCAGCAGCTACCTCAGACTGACTAATGAGCAGTTCTTC
CDR3 protein: CASSYLRLTNEQFF

V gene: TRBV5-6
clone size: few
D gene: .
J gene: TRBJ2-2
CDR3 DNA: TGTGCCAGCAGCTCCCACGGGGAGCTGTTTTTT
CDR3 protein: CASSSHGELFF

V gene: TRBV5-4
clone size: .
D gene: .
J gene: TRBJ1-6
CDR3 DNA: TGTGCCAGCAGGGGGGGGGCAGGGGCAGAGGAAAGCTCACCCCTCCACTTT
CDR3 protein: CASRGGAGAEESSPLHF

V gene: TRBV6-5
clone size: .
D gene: .
J gene: TRBJ1-2
CDR3 DNA: TGTGCCAGCAGACAACAGGGAAACTATGGCTACACCTTC
CDR3 protein: CASRQQGNYGYTF

V gene: TRBV9
clone size: .
D gene: .
J gene: TRBJ2-3
CDR3 DNA: TGTGCCAGCAGCCAAATACTCAGCACAGATACGCAGTATTTT
CDR3 protein: CASSQILSTDTQYF

V gene: TRBV6-5
clone size: .
D gene: .
J gene: TRBJ2-2
CDR3 DNA: TGTGCCAGCAATCGGGGGGCGACCGGGGAGCTGTTTTTT
CDR3 protein: CASNRGATGELFF

V gene: TRBV6-1
clone size: .
D gene: .
J gene: TRBJ1-4
CDR3 DNA: TGTGCCAGCAGTGAACGGGCAGGGACAAATGAAAAACTGTTTTTT
CDR3 protein: CASSERAGTNEKLFF

V gene: TRBV3-1/TRBV3-2
clone size: .
D gene: TRBD1
J gene: TRBJ2-2
CDR3 DNA: TGTGCCGCAGGGGGCAGAGGGGAGCTGTTTTTT
CDR3 protein: CAAGGRGELFF

V gene: TRBV15
clone size: .
D gene: .
J gene: TRBJ1-4
CDR3 DNA: TGTGCCACCAGCAGGGAAGGACTAAGCGAAAAACTGTTTTTT
CDR3 protein: CATSREGLSEKLFF

V gene: TRBV3-1/TRBV3-2
clone size: .
D gene: TRBD2
J gene: TRBJ2-3
CDR3 DNA: TGTGCCAGCAGCCAAGATTACAGCGGGGGGGGCACAGATACGCAGTATTTT
CDR3 protein: CASSQDYSGGGTDTQYF

V gene: TRBV25-1
clone size: .
D gene: .
J gene: TRBJ1-1
CDR3 DNA: TGTGCCAGCAGCCCAAGGGCGGGCACTGAAGCTTTCTTT
CDR3 protein: CASSPRAGTEAFF

V gene: TRBV3-1/TRBV3-2
clone size: .
D gene: .
J gene: TRBJ1-2
CDR3 DNA: TGTGCCAGCAGCCAAGGGGTGACGGTAGCGCCTTATGGCTACACCTTC
CDR3 protein: CASSQGVTVAPYGYTF

V gene: TRBV5-1
clone size: .
D gene: .
J gene: TRBJ1-3
CDR3 DNA: TGCGCCAGCAGCACCGGGACTCCTGGAAACACCATATATTTT
CDR3 protein: CASSTGTPGNTIYF

V gene: TRBV5-1
clone size: .
D gene: .
J gene: TRBJ2-7
CDR3 DNA: TGCGCCAGCAGCTCTCTGGCAGGGGCAACCGGGCAGTACTTC
CDR3 protein: CASSSLAGATGQYF

V gene: TRBV2
clone size: .
D gene: TRBD1
J gene: TRBJ1-5
CDR3 DNA: TGTGCCAGCAATAAAGACAGGGGGATGAGCAATCAGCCCCAGCATTTT
CDR3 protein: CASNKDRGMSNQPQHF

V gene: TRBV28
clone size: few
D gene: .
J gene: TRBJ2-1
CDR3 DNA: TGTGCCAGCAGTTTAGCCGGGACTCTAAATGAGCAGTTCTTC
CDR3 protein: CASSLAGTLNEQFF

V gene: TRBV9
clone size: .
D gene: .
J gene: TRBJ1-5
CDR3 DNA: TGTGCCAGTTCACGAGAGGCGATCAATCAGCCCCAGCATTTT
CDR3 protein: CASSREAINQPQHF

V gene: TRBV27
clone size: .
D gene: .
J gene: TRBJ2-5
CDR3 DNA: TGTGCCAGCCGGGGAGAGATAGCGGCCCAAGAGACCCAGTACTTC
CDR3 protein: CASRGEIAAQETQYF

V gene: TRBV5-8
clone size: .
D gene: .
J gene: TRBJ1-2
CDR3 DNA: TGTGCCAGCAGGTTAAGACGGGGAGGGGGCTACACCTTC
CDR3 protein: CASRLRRGGGYTF

V gene: TRBV10-1
clone size: .
D gene: .
J gene: TRBJ1-2
CDR3 DNA: TGCGCCAGCAGTGGGACAGAATCTAACTATGGCTACACCTTC
CDR3 protein: CASSGTESNYGYTF

V gene: TRBV5-5
clone size: .
D gene: .
J gene: TRBJ2-1
CDR3 DNA: TGTGCCAGCAGCTGGCTAAAGGGGGCCTACAATGAGCAGTTCTTC
CDR3 protein: CASSWLKGAYNEQFF